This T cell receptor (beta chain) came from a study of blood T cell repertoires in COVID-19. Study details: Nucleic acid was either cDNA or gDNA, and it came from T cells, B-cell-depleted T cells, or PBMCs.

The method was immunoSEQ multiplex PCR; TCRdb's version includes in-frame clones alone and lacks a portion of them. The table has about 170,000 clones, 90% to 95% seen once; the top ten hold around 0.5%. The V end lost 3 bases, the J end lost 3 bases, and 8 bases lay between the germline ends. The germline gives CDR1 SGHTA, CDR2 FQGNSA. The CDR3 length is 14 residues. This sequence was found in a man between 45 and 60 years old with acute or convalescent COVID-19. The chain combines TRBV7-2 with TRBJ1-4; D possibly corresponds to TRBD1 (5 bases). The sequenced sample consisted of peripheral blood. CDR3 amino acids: CASSLGGANEKLFF. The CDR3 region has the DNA TGTGCCAGCAGCTTGGGGGGTGCTAATGAAAAACTGTTTTTT.